This record covers a single T cell receptor (beta chain). Its matching antigen is unknown. The data were taken from a study of cytomegalovirus exposure and HLA in healthy donors. Study results and caveats: Later, TCR association rates were found to vary by HLA locus, highest for DRB1 and lowest for HLA-C. Productive rates of about 90% or about 30% were seen for most TCR beta V segments in an earlier analysis. Most CMV-associated TCR beta chains were later found to appear HLA-restricted.

V was shortened by 4 bases and J by 1 base, with 10 bases between the two germline ends. The CDR3 covers 14 residues. CDR1 ENHRY and CDR2 SYGVKD come from the germline V gene. PCR amplification relied on 60 Vbeta primers (plus 13 Jbeta primers). The table came from immunoSEQ multiplex PCR; TCRdb's copy has only in-frame clones and leaves some out. This table has some 130,000 clones, about 79% appearing once. This TCR derives from a man between 18 and 35 years old in good health and CMV-seronegative. Material: PBMCs. J is TRBJ1-1 and V is TRBV10-3; D is unresolved. CDR3 region: CAISGEAGNTEAFF. The DNA of the CDR3 is TGTGCCATCAGTGGAGAGGCGGGGAACACTGAAGCTTTCTTT.